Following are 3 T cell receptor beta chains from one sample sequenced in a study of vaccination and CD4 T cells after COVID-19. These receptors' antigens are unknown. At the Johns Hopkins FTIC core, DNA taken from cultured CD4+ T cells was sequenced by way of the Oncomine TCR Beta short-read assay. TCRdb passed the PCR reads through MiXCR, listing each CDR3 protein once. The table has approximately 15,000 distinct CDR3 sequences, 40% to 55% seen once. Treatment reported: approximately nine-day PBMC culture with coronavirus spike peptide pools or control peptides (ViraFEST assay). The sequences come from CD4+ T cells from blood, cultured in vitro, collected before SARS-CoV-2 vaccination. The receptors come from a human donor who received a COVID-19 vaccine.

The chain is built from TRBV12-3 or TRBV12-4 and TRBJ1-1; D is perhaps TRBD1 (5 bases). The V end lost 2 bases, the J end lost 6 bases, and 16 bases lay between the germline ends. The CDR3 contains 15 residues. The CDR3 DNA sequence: TGTGCCAGCAGTTTACGGAGGGGACTGGCATCTGAAGCTTTCTTT. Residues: CASSLRRGLASEAFF.

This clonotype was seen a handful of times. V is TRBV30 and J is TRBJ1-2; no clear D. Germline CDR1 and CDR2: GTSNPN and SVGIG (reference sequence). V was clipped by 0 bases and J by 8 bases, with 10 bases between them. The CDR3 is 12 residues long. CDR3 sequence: CAWSVHYEGYTF. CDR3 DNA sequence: TGTGCCTGGAGTGTACACTACGAGGGCTACACCTTC.

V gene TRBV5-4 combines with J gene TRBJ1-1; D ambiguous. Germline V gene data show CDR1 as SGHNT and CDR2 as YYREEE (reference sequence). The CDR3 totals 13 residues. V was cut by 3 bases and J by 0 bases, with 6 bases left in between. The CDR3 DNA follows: TGTGCCAGCAGCTCCCCAATGAACACTGAAGCTTTCTTT. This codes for CASSSPMNTEAFF. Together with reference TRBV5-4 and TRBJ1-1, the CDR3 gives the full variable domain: ETGVTQSPTHLIKTRGQQVTLRCSSQSGHNTVSWYQQALGQGPQFIFQYYREEENGRGNFPPRFSGLQFPNYSSELNVNALELDDSALYLCASSSPMNTEAFFGQGTRLTVV.